The present entry profiles one T cell receptor (delta chain) with its context. The protein recorded in TCRdb matches a much larger clone and deviates from this DNA's translation at residue 17, suggesting a read error; the protein here is obtained by translating the DNA. The germline V gene has CDR1 TSWWSYY and CDR2 QGS. The CDR3 spans 22 residues. The trim removed 0 bases at V and 3 bases at J, leaving 24 bases unmatched. These data come from a study of γδ T cells in repeated Plasmodium falciparum infection. Study-level information: Age- and gender-matched Australian children served as comparison for malaria-exposed Malian children.

TCRdb ran CATT on the multiplex PCR reads. The sample yields around 82,000 delta-chain clones, around 1.4% seen once. Flow sorting of PBMC yielded separate Vgamma9/Vdelta2+ and Vdelta2-negative gammadelta T cell populations for bulk repertoire analysis. This chain joins TRDV1 and TRDJ1; 8 positions agree with TRDD3. TCRdb leaves out the J gene; it was filled in here by matching the DNA to germline. Sequencing was done on a sample of gamma-delta T cells from blood. The receptor comes from a pool of human donors (malaria-infected and uninfected, not separated). The CDR3 is CALGELCLPSLLGDPYADKLIF. The CDR3 DNA sequence: TGTGCTCTTGGGGAACTATGCCTACCCTCCCTATTGGGGGATCCGTACGCCGATAAACTCATCTTT.